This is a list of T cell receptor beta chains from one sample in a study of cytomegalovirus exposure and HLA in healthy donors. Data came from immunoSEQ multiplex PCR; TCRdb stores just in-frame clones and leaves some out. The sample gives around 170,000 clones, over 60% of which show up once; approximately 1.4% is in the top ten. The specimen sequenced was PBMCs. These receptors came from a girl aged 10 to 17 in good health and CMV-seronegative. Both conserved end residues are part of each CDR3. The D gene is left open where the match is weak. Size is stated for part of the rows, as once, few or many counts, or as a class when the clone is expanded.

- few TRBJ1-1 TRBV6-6 CASSYVGKNTEAFF TGTGCCAGCAGTTACGTTGGCAAGAACACTGAAGCTTTCTTT
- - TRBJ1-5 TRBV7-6 CASSLQQGNQPQHF TGTGCCAGCAGCCTTCAACAGGGCAATCAGCCCCAGCATTTT
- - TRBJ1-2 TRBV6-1 CASSLLTIYGYTF TGTGCCAGCAGCTTACTGACTATCTATGGCTACACCTTC
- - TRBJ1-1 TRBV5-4 CASRGPSGSNTEAFF TGTGCCAGCAGAGGGCCCTCCGGGAGTAACACTGAAGCTTTCTTT
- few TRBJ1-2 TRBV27 CASKRLAPTYGYTF TGTGCCAGCAAGAGGTTAGCCCCGACCTATGGCTACACCTTC
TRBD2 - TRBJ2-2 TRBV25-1 CASRTSGGNTGELFF TGTGCCAGCAGAACTTCGGGGGGGAACACCGGGGAGCTGTTTTTT
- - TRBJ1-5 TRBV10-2 CASSERNQPQHF TGCGCCAGCAGTGAGCGGAATCAGCCCCAGCATTTT
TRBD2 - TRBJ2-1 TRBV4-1 CASSQYGLAGNEQFF TGCGCCAGCAGCCAGTACGGACTAGCGGGGAATGAGCAGTTCTTC
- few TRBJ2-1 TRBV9 CAGARGQGTSNEQFF TGTGCCGGGGCCCGTGGCCAAGGGACAAGCAATGAGCAGTTCTTC
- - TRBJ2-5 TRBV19 CASSSEETQYF TGTGCCAGTAGTTCAGAAGAGACCCAGTACTTC
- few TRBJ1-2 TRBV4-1 CASRPRYSNYGYTF TGCGCCAGCAGGCCGAGGTACTCTAACTATGGCTACACCTTC
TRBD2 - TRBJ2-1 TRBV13 CASSHTSGGYNEQFF TGTGCCAGCAGCCACACTAGCGGGGGATACAATGAGCAGTTCTTC
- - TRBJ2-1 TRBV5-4 CASSEASEQFF TGTGCCAGCAGCGAAGCAAGTGAGCAGTTCTTC
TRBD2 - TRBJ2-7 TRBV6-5 CASRGGQSYEQYF TGTGCCAGCCGCGGGGGGCAGTCCTACGAGCAGTACTTC
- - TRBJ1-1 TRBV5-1 CASSLDGGLGEAFF TGCGCCAGCAGCTTGGACGGGGGATTAGGGGAAGCTTTCTTT
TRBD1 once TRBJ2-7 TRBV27 CATHRGNEQYF TGTGCCACCCACAGGGGAAACGAGCAGTACTTC
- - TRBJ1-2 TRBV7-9 CASSYSGTLYGYTF TGTGCCAGCAGCTATTCCGGGACTCTGTATGGCTACACCTTC
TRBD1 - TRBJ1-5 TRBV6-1 CASSGSRDRFNQPQHF TGTGCCAGCAGTGGTAGTAGGGACAGATTCAATCAGCCCCAGCATTTT
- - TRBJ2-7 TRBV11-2 CASSLDPVSYEQYF TGTGCCAGCAGCTTAGACCCGGTTTCCTACGAGCAGTACTTC
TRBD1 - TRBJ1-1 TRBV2 CASSEGQGNTEAFF TGTGCCAGCAGTGAGGGACAGGGGAACACTGAAGCTTTCTTT
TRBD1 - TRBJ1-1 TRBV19 CASRTRDSGTEAFF TGTGCCAGTAGGACCCGGGACAGCGGCACTGAAGCTTTCTTT
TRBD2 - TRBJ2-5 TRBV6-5 CATGGWPEQETQYF TGTGCCACGGGGGGGTGGCCTGAACAAGAGACCCAGTACTTC
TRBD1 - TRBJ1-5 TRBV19 CASSIEDRVQPQHF TGTGCCAGTAGTATTGAGGACAGGGTCCAGCCCCAGCATTTT
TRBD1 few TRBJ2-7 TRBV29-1 CSVAVGTGVPHEQYF TGCAGCGTCGCCGTGGGGACAGGGGTCCCCCACGAGCAGTACTTC
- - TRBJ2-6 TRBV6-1 CASRGLSSGANVLTF TGTGCCAGCAGAGGACTGTCCTCTGGGGCCAACGTCCTGACTTTC
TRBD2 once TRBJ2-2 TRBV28 CASSLAGLADTGELFF TGTGCCAGCAGTTTGGCGGGACTAGCGGATACCGGGGAGCTGTTTTTT
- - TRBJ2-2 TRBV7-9 CASRKSAANTGELFF TGTGCCAGCCGGAAAAGCGCAGCGAACACCGGGGAGCTGTTTTTT
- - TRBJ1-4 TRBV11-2 CASSLGSLATNEKLFF TGTGCCAGCAGCTTGGGCAGCTTAGCAACTAATGAAAAACTGTTTTTT
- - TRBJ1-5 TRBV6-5 CASSALLGLNQPQHF TGTGCCAGCAGTGCGCTACTGGGACTTAATCAGCCCCAGCATTTT
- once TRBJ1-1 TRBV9 CASSVYSMNTEAFF TGTGCCAGCAGCGTATACAGCATGAACACTGAAGCTTTCTTT
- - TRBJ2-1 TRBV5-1 CASKYSSYNEQFF TGCGCCAGCAAGTACAGCTCCTACAATGAGCAGTTCTTC
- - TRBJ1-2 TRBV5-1 CASSSSGGDYGYTF TGCGCCAGCAGCTCTAGCGGCGGGGACTATGGCTACACCTTC
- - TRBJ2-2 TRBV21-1 CASTRQAAASGVSTGELFF TGTGCCAGCACGCGACAGGCGGCGGCTAGCGGGGTATCGACCGGGGAGCTGTTTTTT
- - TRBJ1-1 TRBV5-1 CASSLGQGLNTEAFF TGCGCCAGCAGCTTGGGGCAGGGCCTAAACACTGAAGCTTTCTTT
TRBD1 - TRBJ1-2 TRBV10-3 CAISGPGGGYTF TGTGCCATCAGTGGGCCAGGGGGTGGCTACACCTTC
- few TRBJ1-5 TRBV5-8 CASRRTESNQPQHF TGTGCCAGCAGGAGGACTGAGAGCAATCAGCCCCAGCATTTT
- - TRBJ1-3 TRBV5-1 CASSFQGSGNTIYF TGCGCCAGCAGCTTTCAGGGGTCCGGAAACACCATATATTTT
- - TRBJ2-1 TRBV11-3 CASSLGASVNEQFF TGTGCCAGCAGCTTAGGAGCCAGCGTCAATGAGCAGTTCTTC